This T cell receptor (beta chain) stems from a study of glioma-infiltrating T cells. In the study overall: Glioma patients had dexamethasone for six or fewer days before surgery.

Amplification of TCR alpha and beta CDR3 regions from RNA used iRepertoire nested multiplex PCR. TCRdb passed the multiplex PCR reads through MiXCR, listing each CDR3 protein once. The table lists a few hundred thousand distinct CDR3 sequences, about two fifths of them singletons. Germline V gives CDR1 SQVTM, CDR2 ANQGSEA. Trimming cost V 0 bases and J 3 bases; bases outside gene matches: 6. The CDR3 is 15 residues long. V is TRBV29-1 and J is TRBJ2-7, with 9 bases matching TRBD2. The sample consisted of glioma tissue, nonneoplastic brain tissue, or PBMCs (not recorded which). This receptor was taken from a human donor with low-grade glioma or glioblastoma, undergoing nonglioma brain surgery, or in good health (not recorded which). This CDR3 is CSVEERLAGDYEQYF. CDR3 in DNA: TGCAGCGTTGAAGAGAGGTTAGCGGGGGACTACGAGCAGTACTTC.